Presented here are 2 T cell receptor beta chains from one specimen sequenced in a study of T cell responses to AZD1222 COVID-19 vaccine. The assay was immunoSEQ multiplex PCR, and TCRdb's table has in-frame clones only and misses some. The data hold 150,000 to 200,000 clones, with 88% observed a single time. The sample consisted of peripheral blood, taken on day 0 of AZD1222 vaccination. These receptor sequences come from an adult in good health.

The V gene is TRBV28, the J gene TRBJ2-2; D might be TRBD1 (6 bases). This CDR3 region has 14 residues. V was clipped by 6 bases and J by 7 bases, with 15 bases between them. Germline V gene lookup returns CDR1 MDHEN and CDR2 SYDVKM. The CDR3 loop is CASRTPGEGGELFF. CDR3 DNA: TGTGCCAGCAGGACGCCAGGGGAAGGCGGGGAGCTGTTTTTT.

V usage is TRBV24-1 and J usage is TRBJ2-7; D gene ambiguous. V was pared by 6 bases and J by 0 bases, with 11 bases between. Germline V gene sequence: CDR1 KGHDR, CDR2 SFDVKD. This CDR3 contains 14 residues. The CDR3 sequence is CATSSSRSSYEQYF. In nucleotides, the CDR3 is TGTGCCACCAGTTCATCAAGGAGCTCCTACGAGCAGTACTTC.